This TCR beta chain was documented in a study of breast tumors, draining lymph nodes, adjacent tissues. Breast cancer patients provided tissue from their axillary draining lymph nodes. Study results and limitations: Data only fit, rather than demonstrated, lymph node origin of most tumor T cells. Compared with basal-like, luminal-like tumors shared significantly more repertoire with nontumor tissue. Findings are consistent with lymph node origin and intratumoral expansion of most tumor T cells. Tumors had less TCR diversity than lymph nodes, more than nontumor tissue.

TCRdb redid the calling of the multiplex PCR reads with MiXCR, one entry per CDR3 protein. Of some 83,000 distinct CDR3 sequences listed, around 20% were seen once; the top ten hold roughly 2.4%. Germline V gene sequence: CDR1 MNHNS, CDR2 SASEGT. The CDR3 is 14 amino acids. Between the trimmed V and J ends, which lost 5 bases and 6 bases, there was a span of 16 bases. In regard to this clonotype: Its antigen is not identified.

This TCR derives from a female donor with breast cancer. Some clones in this sample may be carry-over from other donors' samples. V usage is TRBV6-1 and J usage is TRBJ1-2; D not certain. Input material: axillary lymph node tissue. The CDR3 DNA follows: TGTGCCAGCAGTTACCTAATCTCCGGAGATGGCTACACCTTC. It codes for CASSYLISGDGYTF.